Presented here are 8 T cell receptor beta chains from one specimen sequenced in a study of blood T cell repertoires in COVID-19. Profiled with immunoSEQ multiplex PCR; TCRdb holds only in-frame clones, not every one. This table holds approximately 12,000 clones, over 70% found once. Sequenced input: peripheral blood. These TCRs come from a human donor in a cohort sampled during active COVID-19.

The count of this clone is one. This chain uses TRBV9 with TRBJ1-1, with D tentatively TRBD1 (6 bases). Deletions cut 4 bases from V and 0 bases from J, with 10 bases between. CDR1 is SGDLS, CDR2 YYNGEE, per germline. This CDR3 contains 14 residues. Written as DNA, the CDR3 is TGTGCCAGCAGCTCGGGACAATTGAACACTGAAGCTTTCTTT. The encoded protein is CASSSGQLNTEAFF.

V usage is TRBV19 and J usage is TRBJ1-1, with D unclear. Trimming stripped 3 bases from V and 0 bases from J, with 5 bases between. The CDR3 extends over 13 amino acids. Germline assignment: CDR1 LNHDA and CDR2 SQIVND (reference sequence). CDR3: CASSMLVNTEAFF. CDR3 bases: TGTGCCAGTAGTATGCTAGTGAACACTGAAGCTTTCTTT.

The rearrangement joins TRBV5-1 to TRBJ1-2; 9 bases align to TRBD1. Trimming at V came to 4 bases and at J to 8 bases, leaving 9 bases not matched to a gene. CDR1 SGHRS and CDR2 YFSETQ come from the germline V gene. The CDR3 totals 14 residues. The CDR3 spells CASSADRGEGGYTF. CDR3 bases: TGCGCCAGCAGCGCGGACAGGGGAGAGGGCGGCTACACCTTC.

The genes are TRBV27 and TRBJ2-7; TRBD1 matches at 10 bases. With V trimmed by 3 bases and J by 4 bases, 6 bases remained unmatched. The germline CDR1 and CDR2 sequences are MNHEY and SMNVEV (reference sequence). This CDR3 has 15 residues. For the CDR3, the DNA is TGTGCCAGCAGTTTTTCGGGGACAGGGGTATACGAGCAGTACTTC. Its protein product is CASSFSGTGVYEQYF.

This clone was seen only a few times. The chain is built from TRBV15 and TRBJ1-5; no clear D gene. Looked up from germline, CDR1 is LNHNV and CDR2 is YYDKDF (reference sequence). V was trimmed by 0 bases and J by 2 bases, leaving 14 bases between them. The CDR3 is made up of 17 amino acids. The CDR3 sequence: CATSRDLGFIGNQPQHF. The DNA of the CDR3 is TGTGCCACCAGCAGAGATCTGGGCTTTATTGGCAATCAGCCCCAGCATTTT. The full variable domain, completed using reference TRBV15 and TRBJ1-5, is DAMVIQNPRYQVTQFGKPVTLSCSQTLNHNVMYWYQQKSSQAPKLLFHYYDKDFNNEADTPDNFQSRRPNTSFCFLDIRSPGLGDTAMYLCATSRDLGFIGNQPQHFGDGTRLSIL.

The chain links TRBV7-2 to TRBJ2-5, with a possible D match to TRBD1 (7 bases). Germline CDR1 and CDR2: SGHTA and FQGNSA. Between the trimmed V and J ends, which lost 2 bases and 1 base, there was a span of 8 bases. CDR3 size: 14 residues. The CDR3 sequence: CASSLQGGQETQYF. CDR3 in DNA: TGTGCCAGCAGCTTACAGGGGGGCCAAGAGACCCAGTACTTC. Complete variable domain (other parts from reference TRBV7-2 and TRBJ2-5): GAGVSQSPSNKVTEKGKDVELRCDPISGHTALYWYRQSLGQGLEFLIYFQGNSAPDKSGLPSDRFSAERTGGSVSTLTIQRTQQEDSAVYLCASSLQGGQETQYFGPGTRLLVL.

The rearrangement links TRBV11-2 to TRBJ2-5; 14 positions agree with TRBD2. V shed 4 bases, J shed 5 bases, and the junction held 12 bases outside the gene matches. This CDR3 comprises 18 residues. Germline CDR1 is SGHAT and CDR2 is FQNNGV. The CDR3 protein is CASSYGRLAGGPSETQYF. The CDR3 region has the DNA TGTGCCAGCAGCTACGGGCGACTAGCGGGGGGGCCGTCGGAGACCCAGTACTTC.

By share, this clone ranks as medium-sized. This rearrangement joins TRBV4-1 to TRBJ1-1, with D possibly matching TRBD1 (5 bases). The CDR3 has 14 amino acids. Germline CDR1 and CDR2: MGHRA and YSYEKL. Trimming removed 1 base at V and 6 bases at J, with 12 bases between. For the CDR3, the DNA is TGCGCCAGCAGCCAAGGAGGGGAGGCGGCTGAAGCTTTCTTT. It encodes CASSQGGEAAEAFF.